This T cell receptor (beta chain) was retrieved from a study of blood T cell repertoires in COVID-19. This table comes from immunoSEQ multiplex PCR, and its TCRdb copy is limited to in-frame clones, with some not included. The sample carries 130,000 to 150,000 clones, 88% recorded once. Per germline, CDR1 MDHEN and CDR2 SYDVKM. The CDR3 covers 13 residues. Trimming pared 5 bases from V and 9 bases from J, leaving 14 bases between. V gene TRBV28 combines with J gene TRBJ1-5; a possible D gene is TRBD1 (6 bases). Sequenced material: peripheral blood. This sequence was found in a man between 65 and 80 years old with acute or convalescent COVID-19. DNA for the CDR3: TGTGCCAGCAGTCAAAGGGGGAAGGTGCCCCAGCATTTT. Protein product: CASSQRGKVPQHF. The full variable domain, with the rest looked up from reference TRBV28 and TRBJ1-5, is DVKVTQSSRYLVKRTGEKVFLECVQDMDHENMFWYRQDPGLGLRLIYFSYDVKMKEKGDIPEGYSVSREKKERFSLILESASTNQTSMYLCASSQRGKVPQHFGDGTRLSIL.